This entry concerns a single T cell receptor beta chain. Produced via immunoSEQ multiplex PCR; TCRdb's table is partial and in-frame only. The sample consists of fewer than 500,000 clones, over 85% of them appearing once. This sample was included in a study of blood T cell repertoires in COVID-19. It was during active infection that Seattle patients were enrolled and then longitudinally followed. Per germline, CDR1 LNHDA and CDR2 SQIVND (reference sequence). The CDR3 has 15 residues. V shed 5 bases and J 4 bases; nucleotides not matched to a gene: 8. The sequence derives from a man between 18 and 29 years old with COVID-19, enrolled during active disease. Sequenced material: peripheral blood. This chain joins TRBV19 and TRBJ1-1, with 9 bases fitting TRBD1. The CDR3 nucleotides are TGTGCCAGTAGTCCCAATACAGGGGGCGGCACTGAAGCTTTCTTT. This gives the protein CASSPNTGGGTEAFF.